This TCR beta chain was captured in a study of T cells expressing NK-cell markers. The wider study: The TCR beta repertoires originated in sorted CD3+CD56+NKG2C+, CD3+CD56+NKG2C- and CD3+CD56-NKG2C+ T cells. One of eight sequenced donors was HCMV-seronegative; the other seven were seropositive. Study-level findings and limits: In more than five donors, dominant CD3+CD56+NKG2C+ clones formed roughly 1.0-7.5% of CD8+ cells. In several donors, these clonotypes also led the CD3+CD56-NKG2C+ fraction.

A word on this clonotype: Its matching antigen is unknown.

With the 5' RACE reads reprocessed, TCRdb shows one record per CDR3 protein and no DNA. The sample spans under 500,000 distinct CDR3 sequences; the ten largest clones claim 6% to 9.5%. This TCR came from a woman between 18 and 69 years old in good health. The sequencing input was blood T cells: a sorted CD56 or NKG2C T cell subset, CD4+ or CD8+ T cells, or bulk PBMC T cells (not recorded which).

The CDR3 here is CASSLGGQLNTGELFF. The chain joins TRBV11-2 to TRBJ2-2; TCRdb calls TRBD1, which cannot be checked without DNA. Per germline, CDR1 SGHAT and CDR2 FQNNGV. CDR3 length: 16 amino acids.